These 15 T cell receptor beta chains were all obtained from the same sample, sequenced in a study of control samples from healthy donors and cancer patients. Profiled with immunoSEQ multiplex PCR; TCRdb holds only in-frame clones, not every one. The repertoire consists of fewer than 70,000 clones, with around 94% occurring once and the leading ten covering less than 4%. Sequences were obtained from blood. These receptors were taken from a young man in good health.

V and J are TRBV19 and TRBJ1-5, with D perhaps TRBD1 (5 bases). Germline lookup yields CDR1 LNHDA and CDR2 SQIVND (reference sequence). The V gene lost 3 bases and the J gene lost 4 bases, with 16 bases spanning the gap. The CDR3 consists of 16 residues. CDR3 nucleotides: TGTGCCAGTAGTATTGAGGGGTGGAGACGGAATCAGCCCCAGCATTTT. It encodes CASSIEGWRRNQPQHF.

The DNA for the CDR3 is TGTGCCAGCGGTCCCTACGAGCAGTACTTC. This gives the protein CASGPYEQYF. V gene TRBV28 combines with J gene TRBJ2-7; D is unclear. CDR3 length: 10 residues. The V end was cut by 8 bases, the J end by 2 bases, with 4 bases between. Germline values: CDR1 MDHEN, CDR2 SYDVKM.

V usage is TRBV19 and J usage is TRBJ1-1, with TRBD1 matching 9 bases. V shed 4 bases, J shed 11 bases, and the junction held 20 bases outside the gene matches. Germline assignment: CDR1 LNHDA and CDR2 SQIVND (reference sequence). The CDR3 spans 17 residues. DNA for the CDR3: TGTGCCAGTAGTAGCCTCCTCCCCGATAACAGGGGGCTCTCGGCTTTCTTT. This encodes CASSSLLPDNRGLSAFF. Supplemented by reference TRBV19 and TRBJ1-1, the full variable domain reads DGGITQSPKYLFRKEGQNVTLSCEQNLNHDAMYWYRQDPGQGLRLIYYSQIVNDFQKGDIAEGYSVSREKKESFPLTVTSAQKNPTAFYLCASSSLLPDNRGLSAFFGQGTRLTVV.

The chain employs TRBV11-2 and TRBJ2-1, with 8 bases matching TRBD2. This CDR3 has 16 amino acids. With V trimmed by 5 bases and J by 7 bases, 13 bases remained unmatched. Germline CDR1 reads SGHAT; CDR2 reads FQNNGV. In nucleotides, the CDR3 is TGTGCCAGCAGCCGACGGGGGGGGGCTACGGATAATGAGCAGTTCTTC. Translating it yields CASSRRGGATDNEQFF.

The rearrangement links TRBV3-1 (or the pseudogene TRBV3-2) to TRBJ2-2; possibly TRBD2 for D (5 bases). Germline values: CDR1 LGHDT, CDR2 YNNKEL (reference sequence). This CDR3 has 20 amino acids. Trimming cost V 4 bases and J 4 bases, with 28 bases left between them. The CDR3 reads CASSPIHDLGSEHVTGELFF. CDR3 in DNA: TGTGCCAGCAGCCCTATCCATGATTTGGGGAGCGAACACGTCACCGGGGAGCTGTTTTTT.

This clone was counted once. The junction differs from germline at one of its ends, possibly a read error. V is TRBV7-7 and J is TRBJ2-1; TRBD2 agrees at 13 bases. There are 15 residues in the CDR3. Germline-derived CDR1 and CDR2 are SSHAT and FNYEAQ (reference sequence). The CDR3 region is CASSPGTSGAGEQFF. The CDR3 DNA is TGTGCTAGCAGCCCCGGGACTAGCGGGGCAGGTGAGCAGTTCTTC.

This chain joins TRBV6-5 and TRBJ1-1; 9 bases agree with TRBD1. Trimming at V came to 6 bases and at J to 6 bases, leaving 11 bases not matched to a gene. The germline CDR1 and CDR2 sequences are MNHEY and SVGAGI. This CDR3 spans 15 amino acids. The CDR3 spells CASRLPGQGFPEAFF. The DNA of the CDR3 is TGTGCCAGCAGGCTTCCGGGACAGGGTTTCCCTGAAGCTTTCTTT.

The rearrangement links TRBV10-3 to TRBJ2-1, with D perhaps TRBD2 (5 bases). The V end lost 0 bases, the J end lost 9 bases, and 6 bases lay between the germline ends. Germline V gene data show CDR1 as ENHRY and CDR2 as SYGVKD. The CDR3 is 12 residues long. CDR3 in DNA: TGTGCCATCAGTGAGTCTGCGGGTGAGCAGTTCTTC. Residues: CAISESAGEQFF.

The V gene is TRBV28, the J gene TRBJ1-5, with TRBD1 identical over 8 bases. Germline V gene data show CDR1 as MDHEN and CDR2 as SYDVKM. V was clipped by 3 bases and J by 6 bases; unmatched bases: 10. The CDR3 sequence is 16 residues long. The CDR3 here is CASSLGQEGSGQPQHF. The CDR3 bases are TGTGCCAGCAGTTTGGGACAGGAGGGATCCGGTCAGCCCCAGCATTTT.

This clone was seen only once. V gene TRBV15 combines with J gene TRBJ2-3; perhaps TRBD1 as D (7 bases). V gave up 5 bases and J gave up 2 bases, with 11 bases separating them. The germline CDR1 and CDR2 sequences are LNHNV and YYDKDF (reference sequence). The CDR3 sequence is 14 residues long. The CDR3 is CATSQGGLTDTQYF. Written as DNA, the CDR3 is TGTGCCACCAGCCAGGGGGGCCTCACAGATACGCAGTATTTT.

The rearrangement uses TRBV27 and TRBJ1-6; D unclear. The CDR3 is made up of 15 amino acids. Trimming cost V 7 bases and J 2 bases, with 12 bases left between them. The V gene's germline CDR1 is MNHEY and CDR2 SMNVEV (reference sequence). CDR3 DNA: TGTGCCAGCACCATGGGTACTACCTATAATTCACCCCTCCACTTT. As protein: CASTMGTTYNSPLHF.

V gene TRBV15 combines with J gene TRBJ2-1; TRBD1 is a possible D gene (6 bases). Trimming removed 1 base from V and 4 bases from J, with 17 bases in between. Germline CDR1 LNHNV, CDR2 YYDKDF (reference sequence). This CDR3 has 17 residues. The CDR3 region is CATSRGDGTLIYNEQFF. The DNA for the CDR3 is TGTGCCACCAGCAGAGGCGACGGGACATTGATTTACAATGAGCAGTTCTTC.

This clone was counted only a few times. CDR3 sequence reads: CASSSGQGNEQFF. The CDR3, as DNA: TGTGCCAGCAGTTCGGGACAGGGTAATGAGCAGTTCTTC. The V and J genes are TRBV6-2 or TRBV6-3 and TRBJ2-1; 9 positions agree with TRBD1. The ends lost 4 bases at V and 7 bases at J; junction bases unmatched: 2. CDR1 and CDR2 from the germline V gene are MNHEY and SVGEGT. The CDR3 covers 13 residues.

The CDR3 region is CASSTPSITDTQYF. CDR3 bases: TGCGCCAGCTCGACTCCATCAATCACAGATACGCAGTATTTT. This chain joins TRBV4-1 and TRBJ2-3; no reliable D call. This CDR3 is 14 amino acids long. Germline-derived CDR1 and CDR2 are MGHRA and YSYEKL. Trimming pared 8 bases from V and 2 bases from J, leaving 14 bases between.

The V call is TRBV19, the J call TRBJ2-2, with D unresolved. Germline V CDR1 and CDR2: LNHDA, SQIVND (reference sequence). Trimming stripped 1 base from V and 2 bases from J, with 5 bases between. The length of the CDR3 is 14 residues. The CDR3 DNA sequence: TGTGCCAGTAGTATAGGGTCAAACACCGGGGAGCTGTTTTTT. Encoded protein: CASSIGSNTGELFF.